These 15 T cell receptor beta chains share one sample of origin, sequenced in a study of tissue T cells after allogeneic stem cell transplantation. The repertoire was sequenced with immunoSEQ multiplex PCR; TCRdb's copy has only in-frame clones and lacks some. The sample has around 8,700 clones; approximately 47% are singletons. Noted time point: mouse harvest day 7 after allogeneic transplant. The graft held 10^6 splenic CD5+ T cells and 10^7 T-cell-depleted bone marrow cells. Source material: skin. These receptors were taken from a female BALB/c mouse given C57BL/6 T cells with graft-versus-host disease after an allogeneic hematopoietic cell transplant.

Comments on this clone: Genes and germline are mouse. The CDR3 end is not reached by the read, which stops 1 residue before it; the germline J gene fills it in. This chain links TRBV23 with TRBJ1-4; TRBD1 was called by the table and not checked on the DNA. The CDR3 runs to 16 residues. The germline gives CDR1 KGHTA, CDR2 FQNQQP. The DNA read from the CDR3 is TGCTCCAGCAGCCTGACGACAGGGGGCGGCAACGAAAGATTATTT. As protein: CSSSLTTGGGNERLF. The whole CDR3 is CSSSLTTGGGNERLFF. Filled out from reference TRBV23 and TRBJ1-4, the complete variable domain reads DAAVTQKPRYLIKMKGQEAEMKCIPEKGHTAVFWYQQKQSKELKFLIYFQNQQPLDQIDMVKERFSAVCPSSSLCSLGIRTCEAEDSALYLCSSSLTTGGGNERLFFGHGTKLSVL.

Remarks on this clone: The listed genes are named as in mouse. The CDR3 is cut off 1 residue early in the read; its end comes from the germline J gene. The V call is TRBV16, the J call TRBJ2-7; the D gene is possibly TRBD1 (6 bases). The germline V gene has CDR1 SGHSA and CDR2 FRNQAP. V lost 0 bases and J lost 6, with 6 bases in between. This CDR3 has 12 residues. The sequenced part of the CDR3 DNA is TGTGCAAGCAGCTTAGACAGGGGTGAACAGTAC. Encoded protein: CASSLDRGEQY. In full, the CDR3 is CASSLDRGEQYF.

Judged by abundance, this clone is medium-sized. Mouse names are used for the genes. The read ends 1 residue shy of where the CDR3 ends; the end is completed using the germline J gene. This sequence joins TRBV26 and TRBJ1-3, with D unclear. This CDR3 spans 15 amino acids. Germline CDR1 KGHPV, CDR2 FQNQEV (reference sequence). Trimming shortened V by 7 bases and J by 0 bases, and 13 bases separated the two germline ends. The CDR3 reads CASTSQGASGNTLYF. The covered CDR3 bases are TGTGCCAGCACCTCACAAGGAGCTTCTGGAAATACGCTCTAT.

Details on this clone: Mouse germline and gene names are used. The read halts 1 residue ahead of the CDR3 end, with the missing end drawn from the germline J gene. The genes are TRBV5 and TRBJ2-4; 9 positions match TRBD2. CDR1 and CDR2 (germline): LGHNA, YNLKQL (reference sequence). CDR3 size: 14 residues. V trimming: 6 bases; J trimming: 4 bases; junction bases outside the gene matches: 5. CDR3 DNA (partial): TGTGCCAGCAGACTCGACTGGGGGAAAAACACCTTGTAC. Translating gives CASRLDWGKNTLY. The complete CDR3 sequence is CASRLDWGKNTLYF.

This clone was seen only a few times. Germline and genes: mouse. From the germline J gene comes the end of the CDR3, since the read stops 1 residue before it. The chain has TRBV19 and TRBJ2-7; unclear D gene. V was cut by 2 bases and J by 4 bases, with 7 bases left in between. CDR3 length equals 12 residues. Per the germline V gene, CDR1 is FNHDT and CDR2 is SITEND (reference sequence). The sequenced part of the CDR3 DNA is TGTGCCAGCAGTATCTCCAGATATGAACAGTAC. It encodes CASSISRYEQY. The complete CDR3 reads CASSISRYEQYF.

Details on this clone: Germline and genes here are mouse. Coverage ceases 1 residue before the CDR3 finishes, and the germline J gene fills in the end. V usage is TRBV26 and J usage is TRBJ1-6, with D unresolved. TRBJ1-6 is marked as an open reading frame, function uncertain. The V end was cut by 1 base, the J end by 0 bases, with 4 bases between. This CDR3 region has 15 residues. CDR1 is KGHPV, CDR2 FQNQEV, per germline (reference sequence). This CDR3 reads CASSLYNSYNSPLYF. CDR3 DNA (partial): TGTGCCAGCAGTCTGTATAATTCCTATAATTCGCCCCTCTAC.

This clone was detected a few times. Any gene name here is a mouse gene name. The read comes to an end 1 residue before the CDR3 does, leaving the germline J gene to fill in the end. This chain joins TRBV12-2 and TRBJ2-1; D remains unclear. The CDR3 extends over 15 amino acids. Trimming shortened V by 0 bases and J by 0 bases, and 8 bases separated the two germline ends. Germline values: CDR1 SGHLS, CDR2 HYDKME. The sequenced part of the CDR3 DNA is TGTGCCAGCTCTCTCTTGGGTTATAACTATGCTGAGCAGTTC. It specifies CASSLLGYNYAEQF. The full CDR3 sequence reads CASSLLGYNYAEQFF.

Regarding this clone: Genes here carry mouse names. The CDR3 goes on 1 residue after the read ends, and that part is filled in from the germline J gene. This sequence joins TRBV2 and TRBJ1-3; 7 bases match TRBD1. This CDR3 spans 15 amino acids. CDR1 is LGHNA and CDR2 is YSYQKL in the germline V gene. Unmatched junction bases numbered 2, after V lost 3 bases and J lost 0 bases. The sequenced part of the CDR3 DNA is TGTGCCAGCAGCCAGGGACAGAATTCTGGAAATACGCTCTAT. Translating it yields CASSQGQNSGNTLY. In full, the CDR3 is CASSQGQNSGNTLYF.

As for this clone: Gene names and germline refer to mouse. The read terminates 1 residue ahead of where the CDR3 ends, so the germline J gene completes it. The rearrangement joins TRBV26 to TRBJ2-1, with 7 bases that match TRBD1. The CDR3 contains 13 residues. Unmatched junction bases numbered 2, after V lost 6 bases and J lost 3 bases. Germline-derived CDR1 and CDR2 are KGHPV and FQNQEV (reference sequence). The CDR3 DNA, read in part, is TGTGCCAGCAGGCCAGGGGGCTATGCTGAGCAGTTC. Translating it yields CASRPGGYAEQF. In full, the CDR3 is CASRPGGYAEQFF.

Note on this clone: Gene names are mouse gene names. Coverage ceases 1 residue before the CDR3 finishes, and the germline J gene fills in the end. V usage is TRBV15 and J usage is TRBJ1-1, with TRBD1 as a possible D gene (6 bases). CDR3 length: 15 amino acids. Germline CDR1 reads SGHND; CDR2 reads FRSKSL. The germline V and J ends were trimmed by 3 bases and 4 bases, with 15 bases remaining between them. The CDR3 bases that were read are TGTGCCAGCAGTTTTTCGGGGGCGAGGAGCACAGAAGTCTTC. Its protein is CASSFSGARSTEVF. The CDR3, in full, reads CASSFSGARSTEVFF.

Notes on this clone: Mouse gene names apply. The CDR3 goes on 1 residue after the read ends, and that part is filled in from the germline J gene. This chain connects TRBV26 to TRBJ2-7, with TRBD1 as a possible D gene (5 bases). This CDR3 has 13 residues. Trimming cost V 2 bases and J 4 bases, with 9 bases left between them. Germline assignment: CDR1 KGHPV and CDR2 FQNQEV (reference sequence). The CDR3 DNA, read in part, is TGTGCCAGCAGTCTGATTGGACATTATGAACAGTAC. This sequence encodes CASSLIGHYEQY. The entire CDR3 protein is CASSLIGHYEQYF.

This clone was detected a few times. Gene names are mouse gene names. Read coverage stops 1 residue before the CDR3 terminus; the germline J gene supplies the remainder. The chain links TRBV26 to TRBJ2-7; 8 bases line up with TRBD2. The CDR3 loop spans 14 amino acids. The V gene end was trimmed by 4 bases and the J gene end by 0 bases; junction bases not matched to a gene: 2. In germline, CDR1 is KGHPV, CDR2 FQNQEV (reference sequence). CDR3 protein: CASSRTGGSYEQYF. The covered CDR3 bases are TGTGCCAGCAGTCGAACTGGGGGCTCCTATGAACAGTAC.

A note on this clone: Gene names are mouse gene names. The read terminates 1 residue ahead of where the CDR3 ends, so the germline J gene completes it. The rearrangement links TRBV12-2 to TRBJ1-2; D uncertain. Germline V gene lookup returns CDR1 SGHLS and CDR2 HYDKME. The CDR3 loop spans 14 amino acids. V was cut by 0 bases and J by 3 bases, with 10 bases left in between. The CDR3 here is CASSLVGRDSDYTF. The sequenced part of the CDR3 DNA is TGTGCCAGCTCTCTCGTCGGGAGGGACTCCGACTACACC.

This clone was observed a handful of times. Gene names follow the mouse nomenclature. With the read ending 1 residue before the CDR3 end, the germline J gene is used to fill in that end. The V gene is TRBV1, the J gene TRBJ2-5; 11 bases agree with TRBD2. The ends lost 4 bases at V and 0 bases at J; junction bases unmatched: 6. CDR3 size: 17 residues. From germline, CDR1 is NSQYPW and CDR2 LRSPGD (reference sequence). CDR3: CTCSGRTGGFNQDTQYF. The part of the CDR3 DNA that was read is TGCACCTGCAGTGGACGGACTGGGGGGTTTAACCAAGACACCCAGTAC.

Concerning this clone: The gene names given are mouse names. The read finishes 1 residue shy of the CDR3 end, and the germline J gene is used to complete it. This chain uses TRBV23 with TRBJ2-3; the table's D call TRBD1 went unverified against the DNA. Germline assignment: CDR1 KGHTA and CDR2 FQNQQP. This CDR3 is built from 14 residues. The CDR3 spells CSSSRQGSAETLYF. Partial CDR3 DNA: TGCTCCAGCAGTCGCCAGGGTAGTGCAGAAACGCTGTAT.